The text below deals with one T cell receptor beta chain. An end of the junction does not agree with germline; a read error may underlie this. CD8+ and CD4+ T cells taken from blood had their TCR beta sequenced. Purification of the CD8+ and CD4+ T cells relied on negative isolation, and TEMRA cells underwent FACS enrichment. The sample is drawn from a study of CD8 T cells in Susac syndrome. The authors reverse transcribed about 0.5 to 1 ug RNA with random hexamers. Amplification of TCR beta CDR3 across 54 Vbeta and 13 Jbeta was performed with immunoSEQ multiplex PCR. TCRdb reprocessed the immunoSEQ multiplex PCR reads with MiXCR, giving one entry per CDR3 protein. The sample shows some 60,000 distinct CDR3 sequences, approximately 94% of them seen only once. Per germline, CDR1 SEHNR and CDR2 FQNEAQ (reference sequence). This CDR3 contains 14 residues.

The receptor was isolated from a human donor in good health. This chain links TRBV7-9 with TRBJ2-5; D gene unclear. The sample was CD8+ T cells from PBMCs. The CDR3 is CASNLVGEWETQYF. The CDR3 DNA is TGTGCCAGCAACTTAGTAGGTGAATGGGAGACCCAGTACTTC.